The 15 T cell receptor beta chains presented below share a single source sample, sequenced in a study of follicular helper T cells after annual influenza vaccination. Time point specified: 2014-2015 season, pre-vaccination. Libraries were prepared by immunoSEQ multiplex PCR; TCRdb keeps only in-frame clonotypes and omits some of them. The profile shows about 14,000 clones, approximately 84% of them singletons. The material was CXCR5- memory CD4+ T cells sorted from blood, obtained on the day of influenza vaccination. The receptors shown here come from an adult who received the influenza vaccine.

The V and J genes are TRBV7-3 and TRBJ2-2, with D possibly being TRBD1 or TRBD2 (5 bases each). V was pared by 5 bases and J by 3 bases, with 10 bases between. CDR1 and CDR2 (germline): SGHTA, FQGTGA. The CDR3 runs 14 residues. The CDR3 DNA sequence: TGTGCCAGCAGCCTCGGGACGCACACCGGGGAGCTGTTTTTT. Its translation is CASSLGTHTGELFF. Full variable domain (rest looked up from reference TRBV7-3 and TRBJ2-2): GAGVSQTPSNKVTEKGKYVELRCDPISGHTALYWYRQSLGQGPEFLIYFQGTGAADDSGLPNDRFFAVRPEGSVSTLKIQRTERGDSAVYLCASSLGTHTGELFFGEGSRLTVL.

The J gene is TRBJ1-6, the V gene TRBV5-1; D ambiguous. This CDR3 has 13 amino acids. V was shortened by 4 bases and J by 4 bases, with 6 bases between the two germline ends. Germline CDR1 and CDR2: SGHRS and YFSETQ. CDR3 amino acids: CASSLGYNSPLHF. The CDR3 region has the DNA TGCGCCAGCAGCCTAGGGTATAATTCACCCCTCCACTTT.

V and J are TRBV9 and TRBJ1-2; D is perhaps TRBD1 (5 bases). Germline V CDR1 and CDR2: SGDLS, YYNGEE. This CDR3 spans 15 amino acids. V dropped 0 bases and J dropped 3 bases, with 12 bases sitting between them. The CDR3 region has the DNA TGTGCCAGCAGCGTAGAGAGACAGATACACTATGGCTACACCTTC. Its protein product is CASSVERQIHYGYTF.

The J gene is TRBJ1-1, the V gene TRBV18, with unresolved D. CDR1 and CDR2 from the germline V gene are KGHSH and LQKENI. V lost 2 bases and J lost 0, with 7 bases in between. CDR3 length: 14 residues. The CDR3 spells CASSPDVVNTEAFF. CDR3 coding DNA: TGTGCCAGCTCACCAGACGTAGTGAACACTGAAGCTTTCTTT.

This clone came up a few times. The rearrangement links TRBV30 to TRBJ2-7; TRBD2 might be the D (6 bases). Trimming stripped 4 bases from V and 4 bases from J, with 17 bases between. The CDR3 is 14 residues long. Germline CDR1 and CDR2: GTSNPN and SVGIG (reference sequence). CDR3 coding DNA: TGTGCCTGGATCAGAGACACGGGAGTTTACGAGCAGTACTTC. Translated, it gives CAWIRDTGVYEQYF.

The V and J genes are TRBV4-1 and TRBJ2-2; possible D gene TRBD2, 5 bases. The CDR3 is 14 amino acids. V lost 1 base, J lost 7 bases, and 10 bases lay in between. CDR1 is MGHRA, CDR2 YSYEKL, per germline. The CDR3 region has the DNA TGCGCCAGCAGCCAAGTGTCCGGGGTCGGGGAGCTGTTTTTT. This encodes CASSQVSGVGELFF.

The sample holds one count of this clone. This chain uses TRBV9 with TRBJ2-3, with TRBD2 identical over 9 bases. Looked up from germline, CDR1 is SGDLS and CDR2 is YYNGEE. The CDR3 totals 15 residues. The trim removed 3 bases at V and 3 bases at J, leaving 5 bases unmatched. CDR3 protein: CASSDGTSFTDTQYF. The CDR3 DNA follows: TGTGCCAGCAGCGACGGGACTAGCTTTACAGATACGCAGTATTTT.

The rearrangement uses TRBV7-2 and TRBJ2-2, with D possibly matching TRBD1 (5 bases). The CDR3 runs 15 residues. Per the germline V gene, CDR1 is SGHTA and CDR2 is FQGNSA. The V end was cut by 2 bases, the J end by 0 bases, with 7 bases between. Written as DNA, the CDR3 is TGTGCCAGCAGCTTAAGGACAACGAACACCGGGGAGCTGTTTTTT. Translating it yields CASSLRTTNTGELFF.

This chain links TRBV6-4 with TRBJ2-7; TRBD2 might be the D (6 bases). CDR1 is MRHNA and CDR2 is SNTAGT in the germline V gene. Deletions cut 6 bases from V and 0 bases from J, with 15 bases between. This CDR3 has 15 residues. The CDR3 sequence: CASRAARDFSYEQYF. The CDR3 DNA is TGTGCCAGCAGGGCGGCCAGGGACTTCTCCTACGAGCAGTACTTC.

This chain joins TRBV20-1 and TRBJ2-1, with 10 bases lining up with TRBD1. The CDR3 has 11 amino acids. Germline V gene lookup returns CDR1 DFQATT and CDR2 SNEGSKA (reference sequence). Trimming cost V 6 bases and J 7 bases; bases outside gene matches: 0. The DNA for the CDR3 is TGCAGTGCGGGACAGGGGAATGAGCAGTTCTTC. Its protein product is CSAGQGNEQFF.

The rearrangement uses TRBV10-2 and TRBJ1-1; the D is unclear. Trimming cost V 6 bases and J 0 bases, with 11 bases left between them. The CDR3 contains 14 residues. Germline V lookup: CDR1 WSHSY, CDR2 SAAADI. In DNA form, the CDR3 reads TGCGCCAGCAGGATCACGAGCGTGAACACTGAAGCTTTCTTT. It encodes CASRITSVNTEAFF.

The rearrangement links TRBV7-9 to TRBJ2-1, with D possibly called TRBD1 or TRBD2 (5 bases each). V was pared by 4 bases and J by 10 bases, with 14 bases between. Germline V gene lookup returns CDR1 SEHNR and CDR2 FQNEAQ (reference sequence). The CDR3 totals 13 residues. CDR3 nucleotides: TGTGCCAGCAGCTGGGACGGGGCTCGAGAGCAGTTCTTC. Its protein product is CASSWDGAREQFF.

The J gene is TRBJ1-2, the V gene TRBV4-3; D gene uncertain. CDR1 and CDR2 (germline): LGHNA, YSLEER. Trimming removed 0 bases at V and 8 bases at J, with 13 bases between. This CDR3 spans 14 amino acids. The CDR3 DNA follows: TGCGCCAGCAGCCAAGATCCGGGCCGCCTGGGCTACACCTTC. This codes for CASSQDPGRLGYTF.

V and J are TRBV27 and TRBJ1-3; D is possibly TRBD1 (5 bases). The V and J ends lost 9 bases and 0 bases respectively, with 15 bases between them. The germline V gene has CDR1 MNHEY and CDR2 SMNVEV (reference sequence). The CDR3 contains 15 residues. For the CDR3, the DNA is TGTGCCAGTCGAAGTAGGGGCATCTCTGGAAACACCATATATTTT. Its translation: CASRSRGISGNTIYF.

The genes are TRBV13 and TRBJ1-3; D remains unclear. CDR1 and CDR2 from the germline V gene are PRHDT and FYEKMQ (reference sequence). This CDR3 is built from 17 residues. V was clipped by 4 bases and J by 4 bases, with 20 bases between them. For the CDR3, the DNA is TGTGCCAGCAGCTCCCCCCATTCGAGCGCCCCCGGAAACACCATATATTTT. Residues: CASSSPHSSAPGNTIYF.